The clone carrying this T cell receptor beta chain was detected once. Produced via immunoSEQ multiplex PCR; TCRdb's table is partial and in-frame only. There are about 69,000 clones in the sample; roughly nine tenths occur only once, and 0.29% lies in the top ten. The sample originates from a study of T cell changes during pregnancy in multiple sclerosis. CDR1 and CDR2 from the germline V gene are SGHDT and YYEEEE. The CDR3 loop spans 13 amino acids. With 7 bases clipped from V and 4 bases from J, the junction kept 7 bases outside the gene matches. V is TRBV5-6 and J is TRBJ2-5; 7 nucleotides match TRBD1. This TCR derives from a female donor in good health, enrolled as a control in a pregnancy study. The sequencing here drew on CD4+ T cells from peripheral blood mononuclear cells, taken in the third trimester of pregnancy. This chain's CDR3 is CASHKTGVETQYF. The CDR3 nucleotides read TGTGCCAGCCATAAAACAGGGGTAGAGACCCAGTACTTC.